One and the same sample provided the 3 T cell receptor beta chains below, sequenced in a study of T cells in Graves' hyperthyroidism and ophthalmopathy. The CDR3 regions of TCR beta were amplified from RNA transcripts. Researchers ran a first-round RT-PCR on the TCR CDR3 using the HTBI primer set. TCRdb called the multiplex PCR reads again in MiXCR, with one record for every CDR3 protein. The table lists under 300,000 distinct CDR3 sequences, less than 30% of them singletons. The sequenced sample consisted of blood. The receptor set was obtained from a man in his forties with Graves' hyperthyroidism that later progressed to Graves' ophthalmopathy.

This clonotype has ten or more counts. CDR3 sequence (DNA): TGCAGCGTTATACAGAACACTGAAGCTTTCTTT. Encoded protein: CSVIQNTEAFF. J is TRBJ1-1 and V is TRBV29-1, with unresolved D. Germline assignment: CDR1 SQVTM and CDR2 ANQGSEA. This CDR3 has 11 residues. Trimming removed 5 bases at V and 1 base at J, with 5 bases between.

This chain connects TRBV18 to TRBJ2-2; D is unclear. The V end was cut by 2 bases, the J end by 0 bases, with 7 bases between. The CDR3 is made up of 15 amino acids. Germline loops: CDR1 KGHSH, CDR2 LQKENI. Written as DNA, the CDR3 is TGTGCCAGCTCACCATTCCCAGCGAACACCGGGGAGCTGTTTTTT. Its translation is CASSPFPANTGELFF.

This clonotype was recorded many times. V gene TRBV15 combines with J gene TRBJ2-4; TRBD2 agrees at 15 bases. Trimming removed 5 bases from V and 1 base from J; junction bases left unmatched: 15. The CDR3 sequence is 21 residues long. Germline CDR1 is LNHNV and CDR2 is YYDKDF (reference sequence). Written as DNA, the CDR3 is TGTGCCACCAGCTTCTTCCCCCTGGGACTAGCGGGAGGAGGGGCCAAAAACATTCAGTACTTC. This gives the protein CATSFFPLGLAGGGAKNIQYF.